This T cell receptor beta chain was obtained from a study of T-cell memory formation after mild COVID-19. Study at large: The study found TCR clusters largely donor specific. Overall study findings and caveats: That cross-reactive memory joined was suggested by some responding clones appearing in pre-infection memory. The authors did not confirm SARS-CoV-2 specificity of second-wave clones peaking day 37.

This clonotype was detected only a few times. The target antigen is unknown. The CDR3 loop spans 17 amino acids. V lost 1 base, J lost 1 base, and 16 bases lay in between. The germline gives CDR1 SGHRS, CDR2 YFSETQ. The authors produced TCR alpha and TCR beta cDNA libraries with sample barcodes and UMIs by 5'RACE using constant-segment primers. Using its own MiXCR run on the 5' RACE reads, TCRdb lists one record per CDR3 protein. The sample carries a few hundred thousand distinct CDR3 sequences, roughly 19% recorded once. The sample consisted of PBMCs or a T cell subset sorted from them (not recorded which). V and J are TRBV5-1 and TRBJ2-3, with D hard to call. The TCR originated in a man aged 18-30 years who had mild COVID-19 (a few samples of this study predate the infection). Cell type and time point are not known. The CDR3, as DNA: TGCGCCAGCAGCTTGAAAGGGCACGGCACGGGCACAGATACGCAGTATTTT. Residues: CASSLKGHGTGTDTQYF.